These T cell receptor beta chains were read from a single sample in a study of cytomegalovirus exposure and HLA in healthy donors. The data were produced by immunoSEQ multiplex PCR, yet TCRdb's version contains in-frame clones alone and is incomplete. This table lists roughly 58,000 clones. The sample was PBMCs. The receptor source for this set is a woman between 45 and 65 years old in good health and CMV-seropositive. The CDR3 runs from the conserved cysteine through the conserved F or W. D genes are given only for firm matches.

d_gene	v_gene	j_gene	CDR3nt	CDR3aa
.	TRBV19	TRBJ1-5	TGTGCCAGTAGTATAGGGGGGCGGCAGCCCCAGCATTTT	CASSIGGRQPQHF
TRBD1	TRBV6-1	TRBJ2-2	TGTGCCGCCCAGCAGGGGGCTACGGGTGGGGAGCTGTTTTTT	CAAQQGATGGELFF
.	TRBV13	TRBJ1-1	TGTGCCCTAAGTCAGGGAGGAGGATGGTTCCCTCAGAACACTGAAGCTTTCTTT	CALSQGGGWFPQNTEAFF
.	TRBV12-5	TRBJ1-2	TGTGCTAGTGGTTTGGTACCCCCAGGGGACTATGGCTACACCTTC	CASGLVPPGDYGYTF
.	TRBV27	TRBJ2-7	TGTGCCAGCAGGGACGGCGGGTCCCCCTACGAGCAGTACTTC	CASRDGGSPYEQYF
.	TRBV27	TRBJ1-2	TGTGCCAGCAGTTTAGTAGGAGGGTATGGCTACACCTTC	CASSLVGGYGYTF
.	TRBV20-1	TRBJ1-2	TGCAGTGCTCCCCCGCCGGTTGGCTACACCTTC	CSAPPPVGYTF
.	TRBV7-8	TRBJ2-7	TGTGCCAGCAGCTTAGTCAGGGGTGGGTACGAGCAGTACTTC	CASSLVRGGYEQYF
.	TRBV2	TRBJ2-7	TGTGCCAGCAGTGAACTGGCCCTTTTCTCCTACGAGCAGTACTTC	CASSELALFSYEQYF
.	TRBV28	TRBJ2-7	TGTGCCAGCAGTGACAGGAGCTCCTACGAGCAGTACTTC	CASSDRSSYEQYF
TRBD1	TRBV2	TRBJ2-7	TGTGCCAGCAGTGAGACAGGGGGCAGGTACGAGCAGTACTTC	CASSETGGRYEQYF
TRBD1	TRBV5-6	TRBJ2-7	TGTGCCAGCAGCCAGATACAGGGGGCGCGCAACGAGCAGTACTTC	CASSQIQGARNEQYF
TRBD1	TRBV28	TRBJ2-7	TGTGCCAGCAGTTTGAGCCCGGGACAGGGACCATACGAGCAGTACTTC	CASSLSPGQGPYEQYF
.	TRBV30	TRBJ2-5	TGTGCCTGGAGTGTACGCCACCGGGAGACCCAGTACTTC	CAWSVRHRETQYF
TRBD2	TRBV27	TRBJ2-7	TGTGCCAGCAGGGGGACTAGCGGGAGTGTCTACGAGCAGTACTTC	CASRGTSGSVYEQYF
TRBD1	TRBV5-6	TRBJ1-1	TGTGCCAGCAGCTTGCAGGGGGCTAGGGTGAACACTGAAGCTTTCTTT	CASSLQGARVNTEAFF
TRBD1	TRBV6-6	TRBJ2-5	TGTGCCAGCACTCAGGGGGCTAGAGAGACCCAGTACTTC	CASTQGARETQYF
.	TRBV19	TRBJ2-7	TGTGCCAGTAGTATGGACAACCCCCCTTACGAGCAGTACTTC	CASSMDNPPYEQYF
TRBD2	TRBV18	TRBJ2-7	TGTGCCAGCTCCCCGGGGGGGGGTGGCTACGAGCAGTACTTC	CASSPGGGGYEQYF
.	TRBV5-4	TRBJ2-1	TGTGCCAGCAGCTTGTCTAGCCCCCGGATCGGGAATGAGCAGTTCTTC	CASSLSSPRIGNEQFF
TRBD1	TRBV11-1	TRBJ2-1	TGTGCCAGCAGCTCTGGACAGGGGATCGGCTACAATGAGCAGTTCTTC	CASSSGQGIGYNEQFF
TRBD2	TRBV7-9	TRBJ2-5	TGTGCCAGCAGTATAGCCAGCGGGAGCTTGTCAGAGACCCAGTACTTC	CASSIASGSLSETQYF
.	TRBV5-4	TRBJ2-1	TGTGCCAGCAGCTTGATAGAGAGGTCCTACAATGAGCAGTTCTTC	CASSLIERSYNEQFF
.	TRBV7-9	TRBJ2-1	TGTGCCAGCAGCTCATACAACTCCGGGAGCTACAATGAGCAGTTCTTC	CASSSYNSGSYNEQFF
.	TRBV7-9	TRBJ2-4	TGTGCCAGCAGCTCACTAGGGTCCCCGGGAAACATTCAGTACTTC	CASSSLGSPGNIQYF
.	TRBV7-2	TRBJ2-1	TGTGCCAGCAGCTCAGTTAGAGAGGTGCAGTTCTTC	CASSSVREVQFF
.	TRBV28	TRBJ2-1	TGTGCCAGCAGTCGGGGAAGCGGAAGCTCCTACAATGAGCAGTTCTTC	CASSRGSGSSYNEQFF
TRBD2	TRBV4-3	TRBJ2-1	TGCGCCAGCAGCCTTACTAGCGGGGGGGCTACTGAGCAGTTCTTC	CASSLTSGGATEQFF
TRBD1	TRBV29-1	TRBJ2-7	TGCAGCGTGGTACAGGGGGTCAACGAGCAGTACTTC	CSVVQGVNEQYF
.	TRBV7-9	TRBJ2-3	TGTGCCAGCAGCTTCGGGGTCCGCACAGATACGCAGTATTTT	CASSFGVRTDTQYF
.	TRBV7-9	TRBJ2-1	TGTGCCAGCAGCTTAGCTTTACAGCCCCCATTCTACAATGAGCAGTTCTTC	CASSLALQPPFYNEQFF
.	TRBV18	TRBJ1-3	TGTGCCAGCTCACCAGGGGGCGGAAACACCATATATTTT	CASSPGGGNTIYF
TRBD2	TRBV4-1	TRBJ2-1	TGCGCCAGCAGCCAAAATACGCTAGCGGGTGTTAGACGCTCCTACAATGAGCAGTTCTTC	CASSQNTLAGVRRSYNEQFF
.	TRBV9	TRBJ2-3	TGTGCCAGCAGCGTAGAAGGGGGCACAGATACGCAGTATTTT	CASSVEGGTDTQYF
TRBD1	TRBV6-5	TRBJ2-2	TGTGCCAGCAGTGTGACAGGGGTGGCCACCGGGGAGCTGTTTTTT	CASSVTGVATGELFF
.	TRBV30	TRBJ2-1	TGTGCCTGGGGACAGAGCTCCGACAATGAGCAGTTCTTC	CAWGQSSDNEQFF
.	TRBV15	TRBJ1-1	TGTGCCACCAGCACCTGGTTTGGAGGGGTGAACACTGAAGCTTTCTTT	CATSTWFGGVNTEAFF
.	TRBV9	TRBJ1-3	TGTGCCAGCAGCTCTAGTGCGATGGGAAACACCATATATTTT	CASSSSAMGNTIYF
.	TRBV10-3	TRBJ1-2	TGTGCCATCAGTGAGGCAGGGATCCGAATTGGTGGCTACACCTTC	CAISEAGIRIGGYTF
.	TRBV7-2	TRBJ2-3	TGTGCCAGCAGCTTAAACTCCCGCACAGATACGCAGTATTTT	CASSLNSRTDTQYF
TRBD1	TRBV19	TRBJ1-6	TGTGCCACCTCGGACAGGGAAGGATCACCCCTCCACTTT	CATSDREGSPLHF
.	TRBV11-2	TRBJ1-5	TGTGCCAGCAGCTTAGGACAGAACAATCAGCCCCAGCATTTT	CASSLGQNNQPQHF
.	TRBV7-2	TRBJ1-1	TGTGCCAGCAACCCCACGCAGGGATGGAACACTGAAGCTTTCTTT	CASNPTQGWNTEAFF
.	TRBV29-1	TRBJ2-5	TGCAGCGTTCGCCCTACAGGGAGTACGGAGACCCAGTACTTC	CSVRPTGSTETQYF
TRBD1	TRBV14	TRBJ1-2	TGTGCCAGCAGTCAAACAGGGGCGCAAGCTAACTATGGCTACACCTTC	CASSQTGAQANYGYTF
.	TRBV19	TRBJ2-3	TGTGCCAGTAAACCGGGAGCTAGCACAGATACGCAGTATTTT	CASKPGASTDTQYF
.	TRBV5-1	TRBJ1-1	TGCGCCAGCAGCCCCTATAGGGAGTACACTGAAGCTTTCTTT	CASSPYREYTEAFF
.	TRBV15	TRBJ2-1	TGTGCCACCAGCAGAGCGGGCGGGATCTATGAGCAGTTCTTC	CATSRAGGIYEQFF
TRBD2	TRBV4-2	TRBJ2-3	TGTGCCAGCAGCCAAGGGGTAGCGGGGGGGCTGGGCACAGATACGCAGTATTTT	CASSQGVAGGLGTDTQYF
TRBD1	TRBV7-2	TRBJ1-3	TGTGCCAGCAGCTTAGGGACAGGGGATGGAAACACCATATATTTT	CASSLGTGDGNTIYF
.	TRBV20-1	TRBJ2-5	TGCAGTGCGACAGCGGAGACCCAGTACTTC	CSATAETQYF
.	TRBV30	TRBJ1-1	TGTGCCTGGAGTGTACAGATAAACACTGAAGCTTTCTTT	CAWSVQINTEAFF
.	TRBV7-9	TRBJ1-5	TGTGCCAGCAGCTTATATGACTCCAATCAGCCCCAGCATTTT	CASSLYDSNQPQHF
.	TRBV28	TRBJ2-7	TGTGCCAGCAGTTTATCAGGGGACGAGCAGTACTTC	CASSLSGDEQYF
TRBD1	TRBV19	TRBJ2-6	TGTGCCAGTAGTGAGGGACAGGGGACGGCTGGGGCCAACGTCCTGACTTTC	CASSEGQGTAGANVLTF
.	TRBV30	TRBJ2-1	TGTGCCTGGAGTATCCTCGCTCCGAGCCCCAATGAGCAGTTCTTC	CAWSILAPSPNEQFF
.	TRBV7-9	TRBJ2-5	TGTGCCAGCAGCTTAGGTGGTAGCGCCGAGACCCAGTACTTC	CASSLGGSAETQYF
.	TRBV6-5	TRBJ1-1	TGTGCCAGCAGGGATGGGCAGGGGAACACTGAAGCTTTCTTT	CASRDGQGNTEAFF